One and the same sample provided the 25 T cell receptor beta chains below, sequenced in a study of blood T cell repertoires in COVID-19. Sequencing was performed with immunoSEQ multiplex PCR; in TCRdb, only in-frame clones are kept and a portion is missing. The data show about 190,000 clones, 80% to 90% seen once. The sample comprised peripheral blood. The receptor set was obtained from a woman aged 80 or over with COVID-19, enrolled during active disease.

This clone was observed a single time. V and J are TRBV2 and TRBJ2-3; 11 nucleotides agree with TRBD1. Germline V gives CDR1 SNHLY, CDR2 FYNNEI. V lost 8 bases to trimming and J lost 6 bases; unmatched junction nucleotides: 4. The CDR3 runs to 13 residues. The CDR3 is CASGDRGLDTQYF. CDR3 DNA sequence: TGTGCCAGCGGGGACAGGGGGTTGGATACGCAGTATTTT.

This rearrangement joins TRBV28 to TRBJ2-3; 9 nucleotides agree with TRBD2. Germline assignment: CDR1 MDHEN and CDR2 SYDVKM. There are 16 residues in the CDR3. V lost 6 bases, J lost 5 bases, and 12 bases stayed unmatched. CDR3 loop: CASRTLSGRGGDTQYF. DNA of the CDR3: TGTGCCAGCAGGACACTTAGCGGGAGAGGAGGAGATACGCAGTATTTT.

This rearrangement joins TRBV5-1 to TRBJ2-7, with D possibly being TRBD1 (5 bases). This CDR3 spans 14 amino acids. Germline lookup yields CDR1 SGHRS and CDR2 YFSETQ. Between the trimmed V and J ends, which lost 2 bases and 0 bases, there was a span of 9 bases. The CDR3 sequence is CASSLRGLSYEQYF. CDR3 DNA: TGCGCCAGCAGCTTAAGGGGCCTCTCCTACGAGCAGTACTTC. Supplemented by reference TRBV5-1 and TRBJ2-7, the full variable domain reads KAGVTQTPRYLIKTRGQQVTLSCSPISGHRSVSWYQQTPGQGLQFLFEYFSETQRNKGNFPGRFSGRQFSNSRSEMNVSTLELGDSALYLCASSLRGLSYEQYFGPGTRLTVT.

The V call is TRBV3-1 (or the pseudogene TRBV3-2), the J call TRBJ1-1; D might be TRBD1 (6 bases). This CDR3 region has 12 residues. The V end lost 2 bases, the J end lost 9 bases, and 10 bases lay between the germline ends. The germline V gene has CDR1 LGHDT and CDR2 YNNKEL (reference sequence). The CDR3 DNA reads as TGTGCCAGCAGCCAATCCGACAGGAAAGCTTTCTTT. Its protein product is CASSQSDRKAFF.

This rearrangement joins TRBV27 to TRBJ1-4, with D unclear. From germline, CDR1 is MNHEY and CDR2 SMNVEV (reference sequence). V lost 5 bases and J 13 bases, leaving 14 bases between the germline ends. This CDR3 comprises 12 residues. CDR3 protein: CASSTLMGRLFF. CDR3 DNA: TGTGCCAGCAGTACCCTTATGGGGAGACTGTTTTTT. The whole variable domain, filled in from reference TRBV27 and TRBJ1-4, reads EAQVTQNPRYLITVTGKKLTVTCSQNMNHEYMSWYRQDPGLGLRQIYYSMNVEVTDKGDVPEGYKVSRKEKRNFPLILESPSPNQTSLYFCASSTLMGRLFFGSGTQLSVL.

This chain connects TRBV9 to TRBJ2-3; 7 bases are a match to TRBD1. This CDR3 has 15 residues. Germline trimming cut 3 bases from V and 2 bases from J; bases unmatched to any gene: 6. Per germline, CDR1 SGDLS and CDR2 YYNGEE. The CDR3 region is CASSAQGSYTDTQYF. The CDR3 region has the DNA TGTGCCAGCAGCGCACAGGGGTCCTACACAGATACGCAGTATTTT.

V is TRBV2 and J is TRBJ1-6, with 11 bases that match TRBD1. The CDR3 loop spans 20 amino acids. V shed 6 bases and J 10 bases; nucleotides not matched to a gene: 23. Germline V CDR1 and CDR2: SNHLY, FYNNEI. CDR3 in amino acids: CASSGFGLGTGGTFGSPLHF. The CDR3 DNA sequence: TGTGCCAGCAGCGGCTTTGGGTTGGGGACAGGGGGTACTTTTGGGTCACCCCTCCACTTT.

The CDR3 nucleotides are TGTGCCAGCAGCATGGGGGCCCTCTCCTACAATGAGCAGTTCTTC. It encodes CASSMGALSYNEQFF. V gene TRBV5-4 combines with J gene TRBJ2-1; TRBD1 is a possible D gene (6 bases). The V end was cut by 4 bases, the J end by 0 bases, with 11 bases between. The CDR3 has 15 residues. Germline-derived CDR1 and CDR2 are SGHNT and YYREEE (reference sequence).

This chain joins TRBV18 and TRBJ2-5; 8 bases agree with TRBD2. The CDR3 has 17 residues. V was pared by 2 bases and J by 3 bases, with 11 bases of the junction left unmatched. CDR1 and CDR2 (germline): KGHSH, LQKENI. CDR3 DNA sequence: TGTGCCAGCTCACCATTAAGACGGGGACTAGGAAAAGAGACCCAGTACTTC. Protein sequence: CASSPLRRGLGKETQYF.

The chain joins TRBV18 to TRBJ2-7; 7 bases are a match to TRBD1. The CDR3 covers 16 residues. Germline V gene lookup returns CDR1 KGHSH and CDR2 LQKENI. V shed 3 bases and J 4 bases; nucleotides not matched to a gene: 12. The CDR3 protein is CASSPGQPLGAYEQYF. The CDR3 DNA sequence: TGTGCCAGCTCACCGGGACAGCCGCTCGGGGCATACGAGCAGTACTTC.

Worth noting for this clone: At one boundary the junction diverges from the germline segment, which might be a read error. The chain employs TRBV14 and TRBJ2-1; D may be TRBD2 (5 bases). CDR3 length: 15 amino acids. Germline values: CDR1 SGHDN, CDR2 FVKESK. The CDR3 DNA is TGTGCCAGCAGCCAAGAAATCGGTGACTACCATGAGCAGTTCTTC. As protein: CASSQEIGDYHEQFF.

The chain combines TRBV28 with TRBJ2-7; TRBD1 aligns across 9 bases. V dropped 6 bases and J dropped 3; count of bases not matched to a gene: 9. This CDR3 region has 15 residues. Germline loops: CDR1 MDHEN, CDR2 SYDVKM. CDR3 sequence (DNA): TGTGCCAGCAGGACCGGAGGACAGGGGTTCTACGAGCAGTACTTC. The encoded protein is CASRTGGQGFYEQYF.

The rearrangement uses TRBV7-2 and TRBJ1-2; tentative D call: TRBD1 (5 bases). The germline gives CDR1 SGHTA, CDR2 FQGNSA. The V gene lost 5 bases and the J gene lost 4 bases, with 11 bases spanning the gap. The CDR3 length is 13 residues. CDR3 sequence reads: CASSPGQLYGYTF. The CDR3 coding sequence is TGTGCCAGCAGCCCAGGACAACTCTATGGCTACACCTTC.

The chain carries TRBV7-9 and TRBJ2-3; weak D call: TRBD2 (7 bases). The CDR3 sequence is 16 residues long. Germline assignment: CDR1 SEHNR and CDR2 FQNEAQ (reference sequence). Trimming pared 5 bases from V and 2 bases from J, leaving 17 bases between. CDR3 residues: CASSPRGGGYTDTQYF. Written as DNA, the CDR3 is TGTGCCAGCAGCCCCCGAGGGGGGGGTTACACAGATACGCAGTATTTT.

J is TRBJ1-4 and V is TRBV2, with D possibly matching TRBD1 (5 bases). Trimming removed 6 bases at V and 6 bases at J, with 17 bases between. This CDR3 is built from 15 residues. Germline loops: CDR1 SNHLY, CDR2 FYNNEI. The CDR3 is CASRSGGGLYEKLFF. The CDR3 nucleotides are TGTGCCAGCAGATCAGGCGGGGGTCTATATGAAAAACTGTTTTTT.

In this sample, this clone turned up once. The chain is built from TRBV10-3 and TRBJ2-7; D is possibly TRBD2 (5 bases). Looked up from germline, CDR1 is ENHRY and CDR2 is SYGVKD. The CDR3 is 15 residues long. V was pared by 0 bases and J by 4 bases, with 13 bases between. The CDR3 is CAISESRAEGYEQYF. In DNA form, the CDR3 reads TGTGCCATCAGTGAGTCGAGGGCTGAGGGTTACGAGCAGTACTTC.

The chain uses TRBV4-2 and TRBJ2-5; tentatively, D is TRBD2 (6 bases). CDR1 and CDR2 (germline): LGHNA, YNFKEQ. The CDR3 is made up of 13 amino acids. Trimming took 4 bases from V and 5 from J, leaving 11 bases between them. DNA of the CDR3: TGTGCCAGCAGCCCCCGGGGGAGGGAGACCCAGTACTTC. Translating it yields CASSPRGRETQYF.

The J gene is TRBJ1-4, the V gene TRBV5-1, with a possible D match to TRBD1 (5 bases). The ends were cut back, 2 bases at V and 5 bases at J, with 19 bases in the middle. CDR1 is SGHRS and CDR2 is YFSETQ in the germline V gene. This CDR3 contains 17 residues. The CDR3 protein is CASSFGSGRLENEKLFF. CDR3 nucleotide sequence: TGCGCCAGCAGCTTCGGATCAGGGCGCCTGGAGAATGAAAAACTGTTTTTT.

The chain employs TRBV7-2 and TRBJ2-3; no reliable D call. This CDR3 region has 13 residues. The germline V gene has CDR1 SGHTA and CDR2 FQGNSA. With 3 bases removed from V and 6 bases from J, the gap between germline ends came to 10 bases. The DNA of the CDR3 is TGTGCCAGCAGCTTGCATAGTTATGATACGCAGTATTTT. Translation gives CASSLHSYDTQYF.

This clone was counted once. V gene TRBV28 combines with J gene TRBJ1-4; D is possibly TRBD1 (6 bases). This CDR3 has 14 residues. Trimming left V 3 bases short and J 10 bases short, with 15 bases between. Germline V lookup: CDR1 MDHEN, CDR2 SYDVKM. CDR3 in amino acids: CASSLTAEGGKLFF. CDR3 nucleotides: TGTGCCAGCAGTTTGACAGCGGAAGGGGGAAAACTGTTTTTT.

The CDR3 region is CASGDRNRGADQPQHF. CDR3 DNA: TGTGCCAGCGGAGACCGAAACAGGGGCGCTGATCAGCCCCAGCATTTT. The rearrangement uses TRBV6-4 and TRBJ1-5, with 7 bases matching TRBD1. V lost 8 bases and J lost 5; bases outside the gene matches: 15. Looked up from germline, CDR1 is MRHNA and CDR2 is SNTAGT. The CDR3 is 16 amino acids.

The genes are TRBV29-1 and TRBJ2-7, with TRBD1 as a possible D gene (6 bases). In germline, CDR1 is SQVTM, CDR2 ANQGSEA. V was shortened by 5 bases and J by 5 bases, with 10 bases between the two germline ends. The CDR3 loop spans 11 amino acids. CDR3 sequence (DNA): TGCAGCGTTATGGGGGCCGACGAGCAGTACTTC. It yields the protein CSVMGADEQYF.

The chain joins TRBV5-1 to TRBJ2-3; 8 bases are shared with TRBD1. The CDR3 consists of 15 residues. V was clipped by 0 bases and J by 4 bases; unmatched bases: 4. Germline V gene data show CDR1 as SGHRS and CDR2 as YFSETQ. The CDR3 region has the DNA TGCGCCAGCAGCTTGGGACAGGGGATTGCAGATACGCAGTATTTT. Translating gives CASSLGQGIADTQYF.

The chain couples TRBV5-6 to TRBJ1-1; no clear D. The CDR3 contains 15 residues. Looked up from germline, CDR1 is SGHDT and CDR2 is YYEEEE. V was cut by 2 bases and J by 2 bases, with 13 bases left in between. The CDR3 bases are TGTGCCAGCAGCTTCCCGGGCGGGAGCAACACTGAAGCTTTCTTT. The encoded protein is CASSFPGGSNTEAFF.

The rearrangement uses TRBV6-5 and TRBJ2-2; TRBD1 aligns across 7 bases. Trimming took 2 bases from V and 4 from J; bases not matched to a gene: 7. Germline V lookup: CDR1 MNHEY, CDR2 SVGAGI. The CDR3 has 16 residues. CDR3 sequence: CASSYGRDRITGELFF. In DNA form, the CDR3 reads TGTGCCAGCAGTTACGGCCGGGACAGAATCACCGGGGAGCTGTTTTTT.